The rows below give T cell receptor beta chains drawn from one sample of a study of shared clonotypes between healthy human individuals. TCRdb's copy holds only in-frame clones and misses some; the assay was immunoSEQ multiplex PCR. Of 2 million to 2.5 million clones listed, almost 96% were seen once; the top ten hold approximately 0.13%. The source material was naive CD4+ T cells sorted from blood. The receptors stem from a man between 18 and 35 years old in good health. Both conserved end residues are part of each CDR3. D genes are given only for firm matches. Clone size is given for some rows only: seen once, a few or many times, or a class if the clone is expanded.

v_call	j_call	d_call	clone_size	cdr3_nt	cdr3_aa
TRBV10-3	TRBJ2-2	-	-	TGTGCCATCACCTCGACAGGAGCGGACACCGGGGAGCTGTTTTTT	CAITSTGADTGELFF
TRBV9	TRBJ2-1	-	-	TGTGCCAGCAGCGTAGTATCAGGGTATGGTGAGCAGTTCTTC	CASSVVSGYGEQFF
TRBV11-3	TRBJ2-1	-	-	TGTGCCAGCAGCTCACAATCGAGCTCCTACAATGAGCAGTTCTTC	CASSSQSSSYNEQFF
TRBV7-9	TRBJ2-2	TRBD2	-	TGTGCCAGCAGCTTAGGACTAGCGAGCCTCACCGGGGAGCTGTTTTTT	CASSLGLASLTGELFF
TRBV5-4	TRBJ2-2	TRBD2	-	TGTGCCAGCAGCCCTAGCGGGACGCCTACCGGGGAGCTGTTTTTT	CASSPSGTPTGELFF
TRBV5-6	TRBJ1-1	-	-	TGTGCCAGCAGCTTGGTTCACACTGAAGCTTTCTTT	CASSLVHTEAFF
TRBV4-1	TRBJ1-2	-	once	TGCGCCAGCAGCCAAGGAACATACTATGGCTACACCTTC	CASSQGTYYGYTF
TRBV28	TRBJ2-7	TRBD2	-	TGTGCCAGCAGTCCTCGACTAGCGGGGGGGCCTTCCTACGAGCAGTACTTC	CASSPRLAGGPSYEQYF
TRBV2	TRBJ1-5	TRBD1	-	TGTGCCAGCAGCGTAACAGGGGAATTTAGCAATCAGCCCCAGCATTTT	CASSVTGEFSNQPQHF
TRBV27	TRBJ1-6	TRBD1	-	TGTGCCAGCAGTGCGGACAGGGTGCTCCCCTATAATTCACCCCTCCACTTT	CASSADRVLPYNSPLHF
TRBV2	TRBJ2-3	TRBD2	once	TGTGCCAGCAGTCAGACTAGCGGGTTCGCAGATACGCAGTATTTT	CASSQTSGFADTQYF
TRBV4-1	TRBJ2-7	TRBD2	once	TGCGCCAGCAGCCAGGATACTAGCGCTCCCTACGAGCAGTACTTC	CASSQDTSAPYEQYF
TRBV25-1	TRBJ2-7	-	-	TGTGCCAGCAGTGAATACCGGAACGGCGAGCAGTACTTC	CASSEYRNGEQYF
TRBV19	TRBJ2-3	-	-	TGTGCCAGTAGTTCAGGGGTAGATACGCAGTATTTT	CASSSGVDTQYF
TRBV4-1	TRBJ2-2	-	once	TGCGCCAGCAGCCAACTTACGGGGAATTACGGTGGGGAGCTGTTTTTT	CASSQLTGNYGGELFF
TRBV5-1	TRBJ1-4	-	-	TGCGCCAGCAGCACTAGGGGGGGTAATGAAAAACTGTTTTTT	CASSTRGGNEKLFF
TRBV11-2	TRBJ2-7	-	-	TGTGCCAGCAGCCCGGGACTTCCCTCCTACGAGCAGTACTTC	CASSPGLPSYEQYF
TRBV18	TRBJ1-5	-	-	TGTGCCAGCTCACCACAGAGTAGCAATCAGCCCCAGCATTTT	CASSPQSSNQPQHF
TRBV11-2	TRBJ2-2	TRBD1	-	TGTGCCAGCAGCCACCCCCACCGTGGGGGACAGGGGGGCGACGGGGAGCTGTTTTTT	CASSHPHRGGQGGDGELFF
TRBV6-1	TRBJ2-1	TRBD2	-	TGTGCCAGCAGCGCGGGACTAGCGGGGGGAAATGAGCAGTTCTTC	CASSAGLAGGNEQFF
TRBV30	TRBJ2-3	-	-	TGTGCCTGGAGTGCCGGTCGGGGACCCTCAGATACGCAGTATTTT	CAWSAGRGPSDTQYF
TRBV5-5	TRBJ2-5	TRBD2	-	TGTGCCAGCAGCGGTCGACTAGCGGGGGGCCAAGAGACCCAGTACTTC	CASSGRLAGGQETQYF
TRBV6-5	TRBJ2-5	-	-	TGTGCCAGCACGGGACAAGGGGAGACCCAGTACTTC	CASTGQGETQYF
TRBV4-1	TRBJ1-5	-	-	TGCGCCAGCAGCCAAGATCCAGGCCAGCCCCAGCATTTT	CASSQDPGQPQHF
TRBV7-8	TRBJ2-1	TRBD1	-	TGTGCCAGCAGCTTAAGATGGGGACAGGGGACCTACAATGAGCAGTTCTTC	CASSLRWGQGTYNEQFF
TRBV7-2	TRBJ1-3	-	-	TGTGCCAGCAGCTTCGGGCTGTCCTCTGGAAACACCATATATTTT	CASSFGLSSGNTIYF
TRBV11-1	TRBJ2-7	-	-	TGTGCCAGCAACCTGAGGGTCGGAGACAGCGAAACACCGCCCGGCGAGCAGTACTTC	CASNLRVGDSETPPGEQYF
TRBV6-1	TRBJ1-2	-	-	TGTGCCAGCAGTGCCTACAGGGTAGGCGACTATGGCTACACCTTC	CASSAYRVGDYGYTF
TRBV6-1	TRBJ2-1	TRBD2	-	TGTGCCAGCAGGCCGGGACTAGCGGGAGATGAGCAGTTCTTC	CASRPGLAGDEQFF
TRBV6-7	TRBJ2-7	-	once	TGTGCCAGCAGGAGGGGGGGGACAGATCTCTACGAGCAGTACTTC	CASRRGGTDLYEQYF
TRBV5-1	TRBJ2-2	TRBD2	-	TGCGCCAGCAGCATAGGGACTAGCGGGATGAACACCGGGGAGCTGTTTTTT	CASSIGTSGMNTGELFF
TRBV25-1	TRBJ2-6	TRBD1	-	TGTGCCAGCAGTGGGACAGGTCCCTCTGGGGCCAACGTCCTGACTTTC	CASSGTGPSGANVLTF
TRBV7-6	TRBJ1-6	-	-	TGTGCCAGCAGCTTAGATTCAGTATTCACCCTCCACTTT	CASSLDSVFTLHF
TRBV19	TRBJ2-5	TRBD1	-	TGTGCCAGTGGCTTCCGGGACAGGGAAGAGACCCAGTACTTC	CASGFRDREETQYF
TRBV7-2	TRBJ2-1	TRBD2	-	TGTGCCAGCAGCGTGGGACTAGCGAGGTACAATGAGCAGTTCTTC	CASSVGLARYNEQFF
TRBV5-4	TRBJ1-3	-	-	TGTGCCAGCAGCTTGGGTAATGGAAACACCATATATTTT	CASSLGNGNTIYF
TRBV5-1	TRBJ2-2	-	few	TGCGCCAGCAGCTTGGTGGCCGGGGAGCTGTTTTTT	CASSLVAGELFF
TRBV7-3	TRBJ1-3	-	-	TGTGCCAGCAGCCAGGACAGCTCTGGAAACACCATATATTTT	CASSQDSSGNTIYF
TRBV7-2	TRBJ2-7	-	-	TGTGCCAGCAGCTTAGACGACGCTTACTCCTACGAGCAGTACTTC	CASSLDDAYSYEQYF
TRBV25-1	TRBJ2-1	-	-	TGTGCCAGCAGTGAAACCGCGGTCTCCTACAATGAGCAGTTCTTC	CASSETAVSYNEQFF
TRBV6-6	TRBJ2-4	-	-	TGTGCCAGCAGTACGGCTCTCCTAGGCAAAAACATTCAGTACTTC	CASSTALLGKNIQYF
TRBV5-4	TRBJ2-3	-	once	TGTGCCAGCAGCCCCATTGGGTTCACAGATACGCAGTATTTT	CASSPIGFTDTQYF
TRBV5-6	TRBJ2-1	-	-	TGTGCCAGCAGCTTGGATGGGGAGCCCTCCTACAATGAGCAGTTCTTC	CASSLDGEPSYNEQFF
TRBV2	TRBJ1-1	TRBD1	-	TGTGCCAGCAGTTCGGACAGGCCAGAAGCTTTCTTT	CASSSDRPEAFF
TRBV11-3	TRBJ2-1	TRBD2	-	TGTGCCAGCAGCTTAGATGGACCGGGACTAGGGAATGAGCAGTTCTTC	CASSLDGPGLGNEQFF
TRBV6-4	TRBJ1-2	TRBD1	-	TGTGCCAGCAGTGCACAGACAGGGGAAGGCTACACCTTC	CASSAQTGEGYTF
TRBV30	TRBJ2-5	TRBD2	-	TGTGCCTGGAGGCCGTTCTGGACTAGCGACAACCAAGAGACCCAGTACTTC	CAWRPFWTSDNQETQYF
TRBV7-8	TRBJ2-7	TRBD1	-	TGTGCCAGCAGCCGCGGACAGGGGGCTTCCTACGAGCAGTACTTC	CASSRGQGASYEQYF
TRBV11-3	TRBJ2-5	TRBD2	-	TGTGCCAGCAGTTCCGGGACTAGCTGGGAGACCCAGTACTTC	CASSSGTSWETQYF
TRBV18	TRBJ1-1	-	-	TGTGCCACCTCCGGGGCCCTGAACACTGAAGCTTTCTTT	CATSGALNTEAFF
TRBV18	TRBJ2-2	TRBD2	-	TGTGCCAGCTCTGCGGGAGCCGGGGAGCTGTTTTTT	CASSAGAGELFF
TRBV6-5	TRBJ2-7	TRBD2	-	TGTGCCAGCAGTTACACCCGACTAGCGGGCGAGCAGTACTTC	CASSYTRLAGEQYF